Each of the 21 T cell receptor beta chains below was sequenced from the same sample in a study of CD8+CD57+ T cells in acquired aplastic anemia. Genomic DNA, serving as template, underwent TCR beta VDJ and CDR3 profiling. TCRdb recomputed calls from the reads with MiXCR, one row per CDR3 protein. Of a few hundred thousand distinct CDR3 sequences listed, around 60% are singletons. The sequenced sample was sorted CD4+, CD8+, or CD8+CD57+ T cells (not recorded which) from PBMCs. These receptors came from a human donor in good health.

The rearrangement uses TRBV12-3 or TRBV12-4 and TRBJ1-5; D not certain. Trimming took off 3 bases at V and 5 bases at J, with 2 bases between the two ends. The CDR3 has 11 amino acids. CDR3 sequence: CASSLHQPQHF. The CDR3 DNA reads TGTGCCAGCAGTTTGCATCAGCCCCAGCATTTT.

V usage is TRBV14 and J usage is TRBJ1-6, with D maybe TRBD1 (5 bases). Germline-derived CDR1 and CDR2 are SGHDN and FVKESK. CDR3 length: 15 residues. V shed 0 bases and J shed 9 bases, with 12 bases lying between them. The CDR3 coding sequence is TGTGCCAGCAGCCAAGAGACCCGAAGGGGTTCACCCCTCCACTTT. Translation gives CASSQETRRGSPLHF. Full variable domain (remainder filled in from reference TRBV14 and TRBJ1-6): EAGVTQFPSHSVIEKGQTVTLRCDPISGHDNLYWYRRVMGKEIKFLLHFVKESKQDESGMPNNRFLAERTGGTYSTLKVQPAELEDSGVYFCASSQETRRGSPLHFGNGTRLTVT.

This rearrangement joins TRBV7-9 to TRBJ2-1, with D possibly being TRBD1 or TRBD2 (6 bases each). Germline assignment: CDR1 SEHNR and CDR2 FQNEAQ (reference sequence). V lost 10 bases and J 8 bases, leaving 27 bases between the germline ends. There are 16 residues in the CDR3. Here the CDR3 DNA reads TGTGCCACCACTCGTGTTAGGGGGGCGAGTGGTCATGAGCAGTTCTTC. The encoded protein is CATTRVRGASGHEQFF. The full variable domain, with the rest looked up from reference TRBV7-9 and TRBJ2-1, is DTGVSQNPRHKITKRGQNVTFRCDPISEHNRLYWYRQTLGQGPEFLTYFQNEAQLEKSRLLSDRFSAERPKGSFSTLEIQRTEQGDSAMYLCATTRVRGASGHEQFFGPGTRLTVL.

The CDR3 DNA is TGTGCCAGCAGCTTAACGCCAGCCCAAGAGACCCAGTACTTC. Protein: CASSLTPAQETQYF. The chain carries TRBV7-2 and TRBJ2-5; D uncertain. In germline, CDR1 is SGHTA, CDR2 FQGNSA. The CDR3 is made up of 14 amino acids. V was shortened by 2 bases and J by 1 base, with 8 bases between the two germline ends.

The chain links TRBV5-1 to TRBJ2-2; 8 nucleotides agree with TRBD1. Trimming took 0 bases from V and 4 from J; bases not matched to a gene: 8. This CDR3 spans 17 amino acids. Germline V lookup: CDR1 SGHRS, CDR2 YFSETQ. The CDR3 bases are TGCGCCAGCAGCTTGGCCTTGACAGGGGCTGGCACCGGGGAGCTGTTTTTT. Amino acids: CASSLALTGAGTGELFF. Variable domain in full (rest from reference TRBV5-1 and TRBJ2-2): KAGVTQTPRYLIKTRGQQVTLSCSPISGHRSVSWYQQTPGQGLQFLFEYFSETQRNKGNFPGRFSGRQFSNSRSEMNVSTLELGDSALYLCASSLALTGAGTGELFFGEGSRLTVL.

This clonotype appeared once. This chain's CDR3 is CASSPGEEYEHF. As DNA, the CDR3 is TGTGCCAGCAGTCCAGGGGAGGAGTACGAGCATTTT. The chain joins TRBV7-7 to TRBJ1-5; tentatively, D is TRBD1 (6 bases). The germline CDR1 and CDR2 sequences are SSHAT and FNYEAQ (reference sequence). CDR3 size: 12 residues. V lost 6 bases to trimming and J lost 14 bases, with 17 bases between them.

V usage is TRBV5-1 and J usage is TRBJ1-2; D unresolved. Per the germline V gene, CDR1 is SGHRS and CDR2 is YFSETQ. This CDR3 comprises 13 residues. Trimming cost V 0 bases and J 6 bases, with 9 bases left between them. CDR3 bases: TGCGCCAGCAGCTTGGGCACGTACGATGGCTACACCTTC. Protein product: CASSLGTYDGYTF.

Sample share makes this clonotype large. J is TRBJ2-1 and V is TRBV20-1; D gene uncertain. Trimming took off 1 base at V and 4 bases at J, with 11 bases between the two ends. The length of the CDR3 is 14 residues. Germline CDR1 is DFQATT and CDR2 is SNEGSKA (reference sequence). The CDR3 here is CSARGLSEYNEQFF. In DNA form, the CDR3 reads TGCAGTGCTAGAGGGCTATCGGAGTACAATGAGCAGTTCTTC.

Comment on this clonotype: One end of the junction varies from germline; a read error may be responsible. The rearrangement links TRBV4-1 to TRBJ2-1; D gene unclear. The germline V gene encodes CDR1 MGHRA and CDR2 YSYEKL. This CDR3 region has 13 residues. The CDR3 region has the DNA TGTGCCAGCAGCTTTTTCGAGTACGGTGAGCAGTTCTTC. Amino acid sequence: CASSFFEYGEQFF.

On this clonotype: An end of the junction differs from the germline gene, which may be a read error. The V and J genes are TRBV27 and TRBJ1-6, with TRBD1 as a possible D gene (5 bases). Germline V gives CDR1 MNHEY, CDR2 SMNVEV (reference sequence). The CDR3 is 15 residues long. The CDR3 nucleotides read TGTGCCAGCAGTTTAGACAGTAACTATAATTCACCCCCCCACTTT. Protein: CASSLDSNYNSPPHF.

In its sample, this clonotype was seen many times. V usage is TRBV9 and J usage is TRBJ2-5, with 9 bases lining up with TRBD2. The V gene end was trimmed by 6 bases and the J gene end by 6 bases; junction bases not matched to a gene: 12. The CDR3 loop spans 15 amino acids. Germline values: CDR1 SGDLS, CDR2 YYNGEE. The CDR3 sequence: CASNRAGGPGKTQYF. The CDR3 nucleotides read TGTGCCAGCAACCGGGCGGGAGGGCCGGGGAAGACCCAGTACTTC.

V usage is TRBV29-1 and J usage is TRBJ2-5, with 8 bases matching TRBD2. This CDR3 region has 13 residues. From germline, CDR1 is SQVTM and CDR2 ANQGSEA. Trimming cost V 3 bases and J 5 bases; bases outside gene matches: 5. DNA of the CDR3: TGCAGCGTTGACGGGAGGGACGGGGAGACCCAGTACTTC. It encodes CSVDGRDGETQYF.

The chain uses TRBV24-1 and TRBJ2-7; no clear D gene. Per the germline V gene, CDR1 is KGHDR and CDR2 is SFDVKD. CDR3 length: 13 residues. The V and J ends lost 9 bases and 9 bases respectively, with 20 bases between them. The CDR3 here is CATGPTAYLGQYF. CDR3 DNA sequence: TGTGCCACCGGACCCACGGCCTACCTCGGGCAGTACTTC.

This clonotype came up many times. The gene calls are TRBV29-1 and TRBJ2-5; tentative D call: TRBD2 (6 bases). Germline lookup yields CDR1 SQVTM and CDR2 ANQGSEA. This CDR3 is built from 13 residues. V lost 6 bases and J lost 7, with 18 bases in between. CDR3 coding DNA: TGCAGCGTCAAGGTGGGGGACTCCGGGACCCAGTACTTC. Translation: CSVKVGDSGTQYF. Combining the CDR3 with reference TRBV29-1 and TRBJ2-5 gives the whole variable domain SAVISQKPSRDICQRGTSLTIQCQVDSQVTMMFWYRQQPGQSLTLIATANQGSEATYESGFVIDKFPISRPNLTFSTLTVSNMSPEDSSIYLCSVKVGDSGTQYFGPGTRLLVL.

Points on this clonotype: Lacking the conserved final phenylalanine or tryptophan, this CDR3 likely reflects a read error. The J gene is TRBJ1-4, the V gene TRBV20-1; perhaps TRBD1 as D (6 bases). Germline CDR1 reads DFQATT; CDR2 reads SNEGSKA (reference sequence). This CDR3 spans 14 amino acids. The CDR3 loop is CSARGRGANEKLFL. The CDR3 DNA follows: TGTAGTGCTAGAGGGAGGGGGGCTAATGAAAAACTGTTTCTT.

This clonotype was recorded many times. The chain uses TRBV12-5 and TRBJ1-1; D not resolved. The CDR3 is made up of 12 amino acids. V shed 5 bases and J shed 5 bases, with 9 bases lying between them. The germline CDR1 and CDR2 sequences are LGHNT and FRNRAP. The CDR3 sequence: CASGMGRTEAFF. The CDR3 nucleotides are TGTGCTAGTGGTATGGGTCGAACTGAAGCTTTCTTT.

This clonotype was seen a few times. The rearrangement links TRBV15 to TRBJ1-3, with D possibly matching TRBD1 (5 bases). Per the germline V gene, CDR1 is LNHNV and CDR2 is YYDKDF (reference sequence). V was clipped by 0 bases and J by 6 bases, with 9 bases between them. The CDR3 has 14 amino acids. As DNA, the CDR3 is TGTGCCACCAGCAGAGATGGAGGGGTAAACACCATATATTTT. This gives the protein CATSRDGGVNTIYF.

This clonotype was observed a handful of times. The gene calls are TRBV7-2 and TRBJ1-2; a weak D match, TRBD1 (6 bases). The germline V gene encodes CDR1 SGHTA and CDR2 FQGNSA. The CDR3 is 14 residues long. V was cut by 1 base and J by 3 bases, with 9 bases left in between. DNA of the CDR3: TGTGCCAGCAGCTTAGTGGGGGGCGACTATGGCTACACCTTC. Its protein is CASSLVGGDYGYTF.

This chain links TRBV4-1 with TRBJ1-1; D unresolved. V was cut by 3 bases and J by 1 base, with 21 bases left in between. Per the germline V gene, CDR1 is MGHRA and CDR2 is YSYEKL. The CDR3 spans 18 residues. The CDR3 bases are TGCGCCAGCAGCCATAGACTAGGTAGCACAGATGCGAACACTGAAGCTTTCTTT. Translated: CASSHRLGSTDANTEAFF.

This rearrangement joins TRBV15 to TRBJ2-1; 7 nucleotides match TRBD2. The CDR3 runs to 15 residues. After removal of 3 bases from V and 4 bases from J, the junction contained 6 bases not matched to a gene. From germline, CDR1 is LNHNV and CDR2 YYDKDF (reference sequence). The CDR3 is CATSSDTSAYNEQFF. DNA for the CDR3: TGTGCCACCAGCAGTGACACTAGCGCTTACAATGAGCAGTTCTTC. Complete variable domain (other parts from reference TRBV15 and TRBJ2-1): DAMVIQNPRYQVTQFGKPVTLSCSQTLNHNVMYWYQQKSSQAPKLLFHYYDKDFNNEADTPDNFQSRRPNTSFCFLDIRSPGLGDTAMYLCATSSDTSAYNEQFFGPGTRLTVL.

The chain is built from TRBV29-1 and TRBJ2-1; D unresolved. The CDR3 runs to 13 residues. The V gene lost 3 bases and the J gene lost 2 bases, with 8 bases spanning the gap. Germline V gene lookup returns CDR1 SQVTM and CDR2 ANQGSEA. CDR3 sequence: CSVDRFTYNEQFF. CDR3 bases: TGCAGCGTTGACAGGTTTACCTACAATGAGCAGTTCTTC.